These 3 T cell receptor beta chains share one sample of origin, sequenced in a study of T cells in Graves' hyperthyroidism and ophthalmopathy. TCR beta CDR3 regions were amplified from RNA. HTBI primers drove first-round RT-PCR of the TCR CDR3. TCRdb called the multiplex PCR reads again in MiXCR, with one record for every CDR3 protein. The data show 300,000 to 500,000 distinct CDR3 sequences, 15% seen once. The source material was blood. The receptor set was obtained from a woman younger than 45 with Graves' hyperthyroidism.

This chain connects TRBV5-1 to TRBJ1-3; 8 bases agree with TRBD1. The CDR3 extends over 15 amino acids. The V segment lost 5 bases and the J segment 4 bases; nucleotides outside the gene matches: 8. The germline CDR1 and CDR2 sequences are SGHRS and YFSETQ. CDR3 nucleotide sequence: TGCGCCAGCAGACCACCCGGACAGGGAGGAAACACCATATATTTT. Its protein product is CASRPPGQGGNTIYF.

This clonotype was detected only a few times. The chain uses TRBV9 and TRBJ2-7; TRBD1 aligns across 9 bases. CDR1 and CDR2 from the germline V gene are SGDLS and YYNGEE. The length of the CDR3 is 14 residues. Unmatched junction bases numbered 5, after V lost 1 base and J lost 6 bases. In DNA form, the CDR3 reads TGTGCCAGCAGCGTAACCGGGACAGGGAGCGAGCAGTACTTC. Translated: CASSVTGTGSEQYF.

This clonotype was seen ten or more times. The rearrangement uses TRBV3-1 and TRBJ2-1; D perhaps matches TRBD2 (6 bases). This CDR3 contains 12 residues. The V end lost 6 bases, the J end lost 9 bases, and 12 bases lay between the germline ends. Germline loops: CDR1 LGHDT, CDR2 YNNKEL (reference sequence). CDR3 in DNA: TGTGCCAGCAGGGGGACTTCTCGTGAGCAGTTCTTC. Translating it yields CASRGTSREQFF.